Below are 32 T cell receptor beta chains sequenced from a single sample in a study of CD8 T cells in ankylosing spondylitis (dated by TCRdb to the late 2010s). Findings and caveats that apply to the study as a whole: Blood from ankylosing spondylitis patients appeared to be characterized by a TCR beta motif composed of eight or nine highly homologous amino acid variants.

Their antigen targets remain unknown. Preparation of the library involved 5' RACE. This sample was sequenced with an Illumina HiSeq 2500. TCRdb cleaned the public reads at Q25 with fastp, built clones with MiXCR and kept in-frame beta chains. Every entry covers one CDR3 protein and lists the most common genes and DNA from its rows. The sample table contains over 600,000 distinct CDR3 sequences; only one count was recorded for roughly 19% of them. The ten largest clones take up under 20% of the sample. The sequencing sample was made of blood, either unsorted or a sorted T cell fraction (not recorded which). These receptors originate from a male donor with ankylosing spondylitis.

In its sample, this clonotype was seen many times. The chain combines TRBV5-1 with TRBJ2-7; D not certain. This CDR3 is 14 amino acids long. Germline loops: CDR1 SGHRS, CDR2 YFSETQ. V lost 3 bases to trimming and J lost 3 bases, with 13 bases between them. The chain's CDR3 is CASSSDGLVYEQYF. The CDR3 bases are TGCGCCAGCAGCTCGGACGGGCTGGTCTACGAGCAGTACTTC.

This clonotype appeared many times. The V call is TRBV6-4, the J call TRBJ2-1, with 11 positions matching TRBD2. The germline CDR1 and CDR2 sequences are MRHNA and SNTAGT. The CDR3 is 15 residues long. J lost 8 bases, V lost 3 bases, and 6 bases had no gene match. CDR3 region: CASSEGTSGSDEQFF. The CDR3 DNA reads as TGTGCCAGCAGTGAGGGCACTAGCGGGAGTGATGAGCAGTTCTTC.

This clonotype was seen more than once but under ten times. The chain combines TRBV11-3 with TRBJ2-2, with TRBD2 matching over 10 bases. The V gene end was trimmed by 5 bases and the J gene end by 3 bases; junction bases not matched to a gene: 6. This CDR3 spans 16 amino acids. The germline CDR1 and CDR2 sequences are SGHNT and YENEEA. This CDR3 is CASSLRLAGDTGELFF. The CDR3 region has the DNA TGTGCCAGCAGCCTAAGACTAGCGGGTGACACCGGGGAGCTGTTTTTT.

Only a few counts were recorded for this clonotype. The rearrangement uses TRBV20-1 and TRBJ1-2, with D maybe TRBD1 (6 bases). The CDR3 contains 12 residues. Trimming shortened V by 6 bases and J by 4 bases, and 12 bases separated the two germline ends. Germline V gene lookup returns CDR1 DFQATT and CDR2 SNEGSKA (reference sequence). CDR3 bases: TGCAGTGCCCTCACGGGGGCCTATGGCTACACCTTC. It is translated as CSALTGAYGYTF.

This clonotype was observed a handful of times. J is TRBJ1-1 and V is TRBV9, with D possibly TRBD1 on 6 matching bases. Germline CDR1 SGDLS, CDR2 YYNGEE. Trimming took off 4 bases at V and 5 bases at J, with 15 bases between the two ends. This CDR3 is built from 14 residues. The CDR3 DNA follows: TGTGCCAGCAGCCGCGGGGGGCTTGGGACTGAAGCTTTCTTT. Its translation: CASSRGGLGTEAFF.

In regard to this clonotype: The junction departs from germline at one end; a sequencing error may be responsible. V gene TRBV3-1 combines with J gene TRBJ2-2, with 13 bases that match TRBD2. Germline CDR1 and CDR2: LGHDT and YNNKEL (reference sequence). The CDR3 has 18 amino acids. CDR3: CARSPWTSGSQDTGELFF. The CDR3 region has the DNA TGTGCCCGCAGTCCATGGACTAGCGGGAGTCAGGACACCGGGGAGCTGTTTTTT. Full variable domain (rest looked up from reference TRBV3-1 and TRBJ2-2): DTAVSQTPKYLVTQMGNDKSIKCEQNLGHDTMYWYKQDSKKFLKIMFSYNNKELIINETVPNRFSPKSPDKAHLNLHINSLELGDSAVYFCARSPWTSGSQDTGELFFGEGSRLTVL.

This clonotype was seen only a few times. The CDR3 sequence is CSAPKDRGLVEVRGYTF. The DNA of the CDR3 is TGCAGTGCTCCCAAAGACAGGGGGCTTGTGGAGGTTCGTGGCTACACCTTC. The gene calls are TRBV20-1 and TRBJ1-2; 10 bases match TRBD1. The CDR3 is 17 amino acids. Losses at the gene ends were 5 bases for V and 7 bases for J; bases not matched to a gene: 19. Per the germline V gene, CDR1 is DFQATT and CDR2 is SNEGSKA (reference sequence).

V usage is TRBV29-1 and J usage is TRBJ2-5; D unclear. The V gene's germline CDR1 is SQVTM and CDR2 ANQGSEA. The CDR3 extends over 13 amino acids. V was shortened by 6 bases and J by 4 bases, with 15 bases between the two germline ends. The CDR3: CSVSSHPAETQYF. Here the CDR3 DNA reads TGCAGCGTATCCTCCCACCCCGCAGAGACCCAGTACTTC. Full variable domain (outside the CDR3, taken from reference TRBV29-1 and TRBJ2-5): SAVISQKPSRDICQRGTSLTIQCQVDSQVTMMFWYRQQPGQSLTLIATANQGSEATYESGFVIDKFPISRPNLTFSTLTVSNMSPEDSSIYLCSVSSHPAETQYFGPGTRLLVL.

The chain links TRBV5-1 to TRBJ2-4; the D is unclear. CDR1 and CDR2 (germline): SGHRS, YFSETQ. The CDR3 runs to 13 residues. V was shortened by 1 base and J by 5 bases, with 7 bases between the two germline ends. This chain's CDR3 is CASSLLGENIQYF. The CDR3 DNA is TGCGCCAGCAGCTTGCTTGGGGAAAACATTCAGTACTTC.

This chain joins TRBV27 and TRBJ2-7; no clear D gene. Germline loops: CDR1 MNHEY, CDR2 SMNVEV (reference sequence). This CDR3 is built from 14 residues. V dropped 1 base and J dropped 5 bases, with 12 bases sitting between them. CDR3: CASSLLVSGHEQYF. The CDR3 bases are TGTGCCAGCAGTTTATTAGTCTCGGGCCACGAGCAGTACTTC.

The chain couples TRBV20-1 to TRBJ2-5, with a possible D match to TRBD1 (6 bases). Germline CDR1 DFQATT, CDR2 SNEGSKA (reference sequence). Trimming took off 3 bases at V and 5 bases at J, with 13 bases between the two ends. This CDR3 has 13 residues. The CDR3 reads CSARDSLGETQYF. The CDR3 DNA is TGCAGTGCTAGGGACAGCTTGGGGGAGACCCAGTACTTC.

The table lists this clonotype with a few counts. The J gene is TRBJ2-5, the V gene TRBV5-1, with D possibly TRBD1 on 5 matching bases. The germline CDR1 and CDR2 sequences are SGHRS and YFSETQ. The CDR3 is 15 residues long. V was shortened by 4 bases and J by 4 bases, with 17 bases between the two germline ends. The DNA for the CDR3 is TGCGCCAGCAGCCCGCTTGGGGCACAATCAGAGACCCAGTACTTC. It codes for CASSPLGAQSETQYF.

J is TRBJ1-4 and V is TRBV5-1; D is ambiguous. This CDR3 is built from 17 residues. Trimming took off 0 bases at V and 0 bases at J, with 12 bases between the two ends. The germline gives CDR1 SGHRS, CDR2 YFSETQ. The CDR3 DNA reads TGCGCCAGCAGCTTGGCCGCGGCCGCTGCAACTAATGAAAAACTGTTTTTT. It codes for CASSLAAAAATNEKLFF.

Only a few counts were recorded for this clonotype. The chain is built from TRBV4-1 and TRBJ1-2; TRBD1 agrees at 10 bases. This CDR3 spans 16 amino acids. Germline-derived CDR1 and CDR2 are MGHRA and YSYEKL. V was clipped by 1 base and J by 6 bases; unmatched bases: 8. CDR3 residues: CASSQVRGQGSHGYTF. CDR3 coding DNA: TGCGCCAGCAGCCAAGTACGGGGACAGGGGTCCCATGGCTACACCTTC.

The CDR3 reads CASSVQLAGGYNEQFF. The CDR3 nucleotides read TGTGCCAGCAGCGTACAGCTAGCGGGAGGTTATAATGAGCAGTTCTTC. The chain employs TRBV9 and TRBJ2-1; 11 nucleotides match TRBD2. V trimming: 1 base; J trimming: 7 bases; junction bases outside the gene matches: 7. CDR3 length equals 16 residues. Germline V gene data show CDR1 as SGDLS and CDR2 as YYNGEE.

This clonotype was detected only a few times. The chain combines TRBV21-1 with TRBJ2-3; TRBD1 is taken as the D call from the table, unchecked against the DNA. TRBV21-1 is a pseudogene locus. CDR3 length: 17 residues. The chain's CDR3 is CASSKEAVDTSTDTQYF. CDR3 in DNA: TGTGCCAGCAGCAAAGAAGCCGTGGACACTAGCACAGATACGCAGTATTTT.

The V call is TRBV7-9, the J call TRBJ1-2; D uncertain. CDR1 and CDR2 from the germline V gene are SEHNR and FQNEAQ (reference sequence). Trimming stripped 2 bases from V and 6 bases from J, with 10 bases between. The CDR3 runs 13 residues. The DNA of the CDR3 is TGTGCCAGCAGCTTACGAGAGGGTGATGGCTACACCTTC. Its protein product is CASSLREGDGYTF.

This clonotype was seen many times. The chain is built from TRBV4-3 and TRBJ2-7; D might be TRBD1 (5 bases). The V gene lost 3 bases and the J gene lost 12 bases, with 21 bases spanning the gap. The CDR3 extends over 14 amino acids. Germline V gene data show CDR1 as LGHNA and CDR2 as YSLEER. CDR3 in DNA: TGCGCCAGCAGCCAGCTCCTGGACACCCCATTTTTGTACTTC. Translated, it gives CASSQLLDTPFLYF.

This clonotype showed up many times. The gene calls are TRBV15 and TRBJ1-1; D call uncertain. The CDR3 is 15 residues long. The germline CDR1 and CDR2 sequences are LNHNV and YYDKDF (reference sequence). The ends were cut back, 0 bases at V and 0 bases at J, with 8 bases in the middle. CDR3 in DNA: TGTGCCACCAGCAGAGATCTCCAGATGAACACTGAAGCTTTCTTT. Protein: CATSRDLQMNTEAFF.

This clonotype has ten or more counts. The V and J genes are TRBV12-3 or TRBV12-4 and TRBJ1-6; D is undetermined. V dropped 3 bases and J dropped 7 bases, with 7 bases sitting between them. The CDR3 is 13 residues long. The DNA for the CDR3 is TGTGCCAGCAGTTTGGCACAGAATTCACCCCTCCACTTT. It codes for CASSLAQNSPLHF.

This chain joins TRBV10-3 and TRBJ2-7; no clear D gene. The CDR3 consists of 14 residues. Trimming removed 3 bases from V and 2 bases from J, with 11 bases in between. The germline gives CDR1 ENHRY, CDR2 SYGVKD. Written as DNA, the CDR3 is TGTGCCATCAGTGAAGTCAGTTTAACCTACGAGCAGTACTTC. Translation gives CAISEVSLTYEQYF.

V is TRBV2 and J is TRBJ2-7; 10 positions agree with TRBD1. Losses at the gene ends were 6 bases for V and 5 bases for J; bases not matched to a gene: 4. CDR3 length equals 13 residues. Germline lookup yields CDR1 SNHLY and CDR2 FYNNEI. The CDR3 reads CASRGTGAHEQYF. The CDR3 bases are TGTGCCAGCAGGGGGACAGGGGCTCACGAGCAGTACTTC.

The chain couples TRBV3-1 to TRBJ1-2; 10 bases are a match to TRBD1. The ends lost 0 bases at V and 6 bases at J; junction bases unmatched: 7. The CDR3 is made up of 16 amino acids. Germline CDR1 and CDR2: LGHDT and YNNKEL (reference sequence). DNA for the CDR3: TGTGCCAGCAGCCAAGACCCTTTGACAGGGGGCGATGGCTACACCTTC. Its translation: CASSQDPLTGGDGYTF.

This clonotype was seen repeatedly, ten times or more. V gene TRBV6-4 combines with J gene TRBJ2-2; weak D call: TRBD1 (6 bases). V was cut by 6 bases and J by 3 bases, with 11 bases left in between. Germline V gene data show CDR1 as MRHNA and CDR2 as SNTAGT. CDR3 length: 14 amino acids. CDR3 loop: CASSATGYTGELFF. The CDR3 DNA is TGTGCCAGCAGCGCCACAGGGTACACCGGGGAGCTGTTTTTT.

The chain joins TRBV29-1 to TRBJ2-2; possible D gene TRBD1, 5 bases. Germline CDR1 SQVTM, CDR2 ANQGSEA. The V end was cut by 3 bases, the J end by 1 base, with 9 bases between. CDR3 size: 14 residues. DNA for the CDR3: TGCAGCGTTGATCTCCAGGGGAACACCGGGGAGCTGTTTTTT. This encodes CSVDLQGNTGELFF.

This clonotype was recorded at least ten times. V is TRBV5-1 and J is TRBJ1-3, with D possibly matching TRBD1 (6 bases). The CDR3 length is 15 residues. Germline V lookup: CDR1 SGHRS, CDR2 YFSETQ. With 4 bases removed from V and 0 bases from J, the gap between germline ends came to 11 bases. The CDR3 here is CASSRAGASGNTIYF. DNA for the CDR3: TGCGCCAGCAGCCGGGCAGGGGCCTCTGGAAACACCATATATTTT.

This clonotype has just a few counts. The chain is built from TRBV4-1 and TRBJ1-5; maybe TRBD1 (5 bases). Between the trimmed V and J ends, which lost 1 base and 3 bases, there was a span of 10 bases. The CDR3 extends over 15 amino acids. Germline V gene lookup returns CDR1 MGHRA and CDR2 YSYEKL. The CDR3 loop reads CASSQVAGNNQPQHF. The CDR3 nucleotides read TGCGCCAGCAGCCAAGTTGCAGGGAACAATCAGCCCCAGCATTTT.

The table lists this clonotype with a few counts. The genes are TRBV2 and TRBJ2-1; tentatively, D is TRBD1 (5 bases). This CDR3 comprises 16 residues. The V gene lost 1 base and the J gene lost 3 bases, with 13 bases spanning the gap. Germline CDR1 SNHLY, CDR2 FYNNEI. CDR3 DNA sequence: TGTGCCAGCAGTGAAGGAAGGGGATCGGGCTACAATGAGCAGTTCTTC. Translating gives CASSEGRGSGYNEQFF.

The rearrangement links TRBV6-1 to TRBJ2-7, with a weak D call TRBD1 (5 bases). Germline CDR1 MNHNS, CDR2 SASEGT. The CDR3 loop spans 15 amino acids. The ends were cut back, 0 bases at V and 2 bases at J, with 11 bases in the middle. The CDR3: CASSEALGRAYEQYF. The CDR3 DNA reads as TGTGCCAGCAGTGAAGCCCTAGGCAGGGCCTACGAGCAGTACTTC.

This chain links TRBV5-6 with TRBJ2-1; 8 nucleotides match TRBD2. The CDR3 is 13 amino acids. Germline CDR1 reads SGHDT; CDR2 reads YYEEEE. V gave up 2 bases and J gave up 12 bases; unmatched junction bases: 7. The CDR3 sequence: CASSFSQGLVQFF. CDR3 bases: TGTGCCAGCAGCTTTTCACAGGGACTAGTGCAGTTCTTC.

The V and J genes are TRBV29-1 and TRBJ2-5; a weak D match, TRBD2 (5 bases). Per the germline V gene, CDR1 is SQVTM and CDR2 is ANQGSEA. V dropped 4 bases and J dropped 3 bases, with 15 bases sitting between them. The CDR3 runs 14 residues. The CDR3 is CSVGGGEEEETQYF. As DNA, the CDR3 is TGCAGCGTTGGAGGAGGAGAGGAAGAAGAGACCCAGTACTTC.

J is TRBJ2-5 and V is TRBV12-3 or TRBV12-4; 8 nucleotides align to TRBD2. Trimming removed 4 bases from V and 6 bases from J; junction bases left unmatched: 10. The length of the CDR3 is 15 residues. The CDR3 nucleotides are TGTGCCAGCAGTTCCCCCGGGACTAGAGTTAAGACCCAGTACTTC. It translates to CASSSPGTRVKTQYF.